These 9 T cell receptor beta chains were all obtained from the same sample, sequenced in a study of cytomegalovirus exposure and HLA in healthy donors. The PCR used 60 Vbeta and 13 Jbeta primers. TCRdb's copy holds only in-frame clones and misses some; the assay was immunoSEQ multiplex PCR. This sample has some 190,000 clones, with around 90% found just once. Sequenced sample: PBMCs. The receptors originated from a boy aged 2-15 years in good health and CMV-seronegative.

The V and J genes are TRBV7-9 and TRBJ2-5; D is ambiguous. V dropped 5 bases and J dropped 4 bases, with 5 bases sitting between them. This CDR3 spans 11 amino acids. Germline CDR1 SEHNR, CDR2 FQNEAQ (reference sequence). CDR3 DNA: TGTGCCAGCAGCCGCGCAGAGACCCAGTACTTC. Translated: CASSRAETQYF.

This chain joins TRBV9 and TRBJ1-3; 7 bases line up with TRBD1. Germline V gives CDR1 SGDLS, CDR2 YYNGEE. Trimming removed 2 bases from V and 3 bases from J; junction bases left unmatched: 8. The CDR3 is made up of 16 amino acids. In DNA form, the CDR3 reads TGTGCCAGCAGCGTGGCCGTTGGGACAGTTGGAAACACCATATATTTT. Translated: CASSVAVGTVGNTIYF.

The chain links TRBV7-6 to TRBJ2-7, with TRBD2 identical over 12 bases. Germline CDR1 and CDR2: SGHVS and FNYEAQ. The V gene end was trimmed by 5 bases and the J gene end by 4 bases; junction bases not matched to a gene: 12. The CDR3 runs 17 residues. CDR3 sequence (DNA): TGTGCCAGCAGCCCAGGTTCCGGACTAGCGGGACCTTACGAGCAGTACTTC. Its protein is CASSPGSGLAGPYEQYF.

CDR3 nucleotide sequence: TGTGCCAGCAGCTTAGCGGCGCTAGCGGGAGGGCCCAACACCGGGGAGCTGTTTTTT. Protein: CASSLAALAGGPNTGELFF. The J gene is TRBJ2-2, the V gene TRBV7-6, with 12 bases that match TRBD2. Germline CDR1 SGHVS, CDR2 FNYEAQ. V lost 0 bases, J lost 2 bases, and 7 bases stayed unmatched. CDR3 length: 19 residues.

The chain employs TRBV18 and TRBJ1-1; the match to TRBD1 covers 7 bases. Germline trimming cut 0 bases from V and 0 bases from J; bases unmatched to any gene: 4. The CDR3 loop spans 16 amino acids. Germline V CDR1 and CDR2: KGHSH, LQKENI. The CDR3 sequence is CASSPPDRPMNTEAFF. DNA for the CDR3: TGTGCCAGCTCACCACCGGACAGGCCCATGAACACTGAAGCTTTCTTT.

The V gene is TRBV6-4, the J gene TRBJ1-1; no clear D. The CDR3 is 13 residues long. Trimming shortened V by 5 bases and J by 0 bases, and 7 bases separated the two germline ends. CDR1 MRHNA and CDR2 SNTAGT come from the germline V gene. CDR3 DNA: TGTGCCAGCAGTTTCACAGTGAACACTGAAGCTTTCTTT. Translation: CASSFTVNTEAFF.

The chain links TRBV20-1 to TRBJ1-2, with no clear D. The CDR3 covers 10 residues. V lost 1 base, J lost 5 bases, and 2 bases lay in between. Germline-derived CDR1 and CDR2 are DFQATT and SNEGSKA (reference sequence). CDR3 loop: CSARAYGYTF. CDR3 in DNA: TGCAGTGCTAGAGCGTATGGCTACACCTTC.

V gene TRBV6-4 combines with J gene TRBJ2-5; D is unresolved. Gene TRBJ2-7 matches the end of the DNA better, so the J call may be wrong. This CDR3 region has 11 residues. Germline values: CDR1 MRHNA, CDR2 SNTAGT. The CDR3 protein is CASSEANEQYF. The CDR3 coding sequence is TGTGCCAGCAGTGAAGCCAACGAGCAGTACTTC.

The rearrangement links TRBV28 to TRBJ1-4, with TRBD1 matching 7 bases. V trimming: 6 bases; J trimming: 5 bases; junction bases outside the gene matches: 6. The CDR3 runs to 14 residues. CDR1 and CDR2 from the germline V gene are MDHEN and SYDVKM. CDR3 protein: CASRERDRNEKLFF. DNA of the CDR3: TGTGCCAGCAGGGAACGGGACAGAAATGAAAAACTGTTTTTT.